These 19 T cell receptor beta chains came from one sample sequenced in a study of OX40 agonist ivuxolimab in advanced cancers. Clones were sequenced by immunoSEQ multiplex PCR, and TCRdb holds only the in-frame ones, with some missing. This table holds roughly 32,000 clones, roughly 91% found once. Sequences were derived from CD4+ or CD8+ T cells sorted from blood, sampled in a trial of the OX40 agonist ivuxolimab. The receptor set was obtained from an adult with an advanced solid tumor such as melanoma, head and neck, liver or kidney cancer.

This sequence joins TRBV5-1 and TRBJ2-3; D gene unclear. Between the trimmed V and J ends, which lost 0 bases and 2 bases, there was a span of 7 bases. This CDR3 spans 14 amino acids. From germline, CDR1 is SGHRS and CDR2 YFSETQ. The CDR3 region is CASSLEQTTDTQYF. The DNA of the CDR3 is TGCGCCAGCAGCTTGGAACAGACCACAGATACGCAGTATTTT.

The rearrangement uses TRBV11-1 and TRBJ2-5; 9 bases fit TRBD2. This CDR3 spans 15 amino acids. J gave up 4 bases and V 3 bases, and 6 bases lay outside the gene matches. CDR1 SGHAT and CDR2 FQDESV come from the germline V gene (reference sequence). The CDR3 loop reads CASSFNSGGPETQYF. Written as DNA, the CDR3 is TGTGCCAGCAGCTTTAATAGCGGGGGCCCAGAGACCCAGTACTTC. Full variable domain (rest looked up from reference TRBV11-1 and TRBJ2-5): EAEVAQSPRYKITEKSQAVAFWCDPISGHATLYWYRQILGQGPELLVQFQDESVVDDSQLPKDRFSAERLKGVDSTLKIQPAELGDSAMYLCASSFNSGGPETQYFGPGTRLLVL.

The V call is TRBV18, the J call TRBJ1-1, with D possibly being TRBD1 (5 bases). Deletions cut 5 bases from V and 10 bases from J, with 14 bases between. This CDR3 region has 12 residues. The germline gives CDR1 KGHSH, CDR2 LQKENI. CDR3 in DNA: TGTGCCAGCTCAACTTCAGGAGGGGCAGCTTTCTTT. Protein product: CASSTSGGAAFF.

The chain links TRBV2 to TRBJ2-3; D remains unclear. V dropped 5 bases and J dropped 6 bases, with 6 bases sitting between them. The CDR3 totals 11 residues. The germline CDR1 and CDR2 sequences are SNHLY and FYNNEI. The CDR3 DNA is TGTGCCAGCAGTTCCGTGGATACGCAGTATTTT. Translated, it gives CASSSVDTQYF.

The chain is built from TRBV5-1 and TRBJ1-2, with a weak D call TRBD1 (6 bases). The V and J ends lost 1 base and 3 bases respectively, with 10 bases between them. The CDR3 has 14 amino acids. Germline CDR1 is SGHRS and CDR2 is YFSETQ. This chain's CDR3 is CASSLKGDYYGYTF. The CDR3 DNA reads as TGCGCCAGCAGCTTGAAGGGGGATTACTATGGCTACACCTTC.

This chain connects TRBV10-3 to TRBJ1-1; 8 bases are shared with TRBD1. Germline trimming cut 7 bases from V and 3 bases from J; bases unmatched to any gene: 13. CDR1 ENHRY and CDR2 SYGVKD come from the germline V gene. This CDR3 contains 16 residues. The DNA for the CDR3 is TGTGCCATCAAAAGTTTGCAGGGGGCGCCGGACACTGAAGCTTTCTTT. Residues: CAIKSLQGAPDTEAFF.

The rearrangement links TRBV7-2 to TRBJ1-2, with D possibly TRBD1 on 6 matching bases. V lost 5 bases to trimming and J lost 3 bases, with 16 bases between them. Germline V gene lookup returns CDR1 SGHTA and CDR2 FQGNSA. The CDR3 runs to 15 residues. The CDR3 loop reads CASSTLTGGDYGYTF. The CDR3 DNA follows: TGTGCCAGCAGCACATTAACGGGGGGCGACTATGGCTACACCTTC. Full variable domain (missing parts from reference TRBV7-2 and TRBJ1-2): GAGVSQSPSNKVTEKGKDVELRCDPISGHTALYWYRQSLGQGLEFLIYFQGNSAPDKSGLPSDRFSAERTGGSVSTLTIQRTQQEDSAVYLCASSTLTGGDYGYTFGSGTRLTVV.

The V call is TRBV19, the J call TRBJ2-5, with D perhaps matching TRBD2 (5 bases). V was shortened by 3 bases and J by 5 bases, with 10 bases between the two germline ends. Germline V gives CDR1 LNHDA, CDR2 SQIVND (reference sequence). The CDR3 contains 13 residues. DNA for the CDR3: TGTGCCAGTAGTATCTCCGGGGTGGAGACCCAGTACTTC. Translated, it gives CASSISGVETQYF.

This rearrangement joins TRBV2 to TRBJ1-5; TRBD1 matches 7 bases. Losses at the gene ends were 8 bases for V and 4 bases for J; bases not matched to a gene: 17. The CDR3 extends over 17 amino acids. CDR1 and CDR2 from the germline V gene are SNHLY and FYNNEI. For the CDR3, the DNA is TGTGCCAGCTCATCAGGTCCGGGACAGCTATTAAATCAGCCCCAGCATTTT. Translating gives CASSSGPGQLLNQPQHF.

The rearrangement links TRBV28 to TRBJ1-1, with 10 bases that match TRBD1. Germline loops: CDR1 MDHEN, CDR2 SYDVKM. There are 14 residues in the CDR3. V lost 5 bases and J lost 7; bases outside the gene matches: 7. DNA of the CDR3: TGTGCCAGCAGTCGAGACAGGGGGCGCGGTGAAGCTTTCTTT. Translation: CASSRDRGRGEAFF.

CDR3 sequence (DNA): TGTGCCAGCAGCCAACCTAGTGGGGAGCAGTTCTTC. Protein product: CASSQPSGEQFF. This sequence joins TRBV4-2 and TRBJ2-1, with no clear D. V was shortened by 2 bases and J by 10 bases, with 9 bases between the two germline ends. Germline lookup yields CDR1 LGHNA and CDR2 YNFKEQ. CDR3 length equals 12 residues.

The rearrangement joins TRBV21-1 to TRBJ1-2; TRBD1 was called by the table and not checked on the DNA. TRBV21-1 is classified as a pseudogene. This CDR3 has 15 amino acids. The CDR3 sequence is CASSNILLGPYGYTF. DNA for the CDR3: TGTGCCAGCAGCAATATACTTCTGGGGCCCTATGGCTACACCTTC.

CDR3 loop: CASSPRLGTENTGELFF. The CDR3 DNA is TGTGCCAGCTCACCACGGCTCGGGACAGAGAACACCGGGGAGCTGTTTTTT. The chain carries TRBV18 and TRBJ2-2, with TRBD1 matching 7 bases. Germline CDR1 KGHSH, CDR2 LQKENI. The CDR3 contains 17 residues. V was clipped by 1 base and J by 1 base; unmatched bases: 6.

The V and J genes are TRBV9 and TRBJ2-5; 9 nucleotides match TRBD2. The CDR3 has 16 amino acids. Looked up from germline, CDR1 is SGDLS and CDR2 is YYNGEE. V lost 0 bases to trimming and J lost 5 bases; unmatched junction nucleotides: 8. The CDR3 nucleotides are TGTGCCAGCAGCGTAGGAGGGCGGGGGGGCCTGGAGACCCAGTACTTC. Its protein is CASSVGGRGGLETQYF. The complete variable domain, with remaining parts taken from reference TRBV9 and TRBJ2-5, reads DSGVTQTPKHLITATGQRVTLRCSPRSGDLSVYWYQQSLDQGLQFLIQYYNGEERAKGNILERFSAQQFPDLHSELNLSSLELGDSALYFCASSVGGRGGLETQYFGPGTRLLVL.

V gene TRBV19 combines with J gene TRBJ1-1; D unresolved. This CDR3 contains 14 residues. Germline V gene sequence: CDR1 LNHDA, CDR2 SQIVND (reference sequence). Trimming cost V 5 bases and J 4 bases, with 14 bases left between them. The CDR3 region has the DNA TGTGCCAGTAGTTCCCGGGGAGCAGGCACTGAAGCTTTCTTT. Translation gives CASSSRGAGTEAFF.

This clone was recorded once. The rearrangement uses TRBV5-4 and TRBJ1-2, with D unclear. From germline, CDR1 is SGHNT and CDR2 YYREEE (reference sequence). The CDR3 consists of 15 residues. V was shortened by 4 bases and J by 1 base, with 14 bases between the two germline ends. The CDR3 DNA is TGTGCCAGCAGCATGAACAGAGTCTATAACTATGGCTACACCTTC. Its translation: CASSMNRVYNYGYTF.

The chain has TRBV5-1 and TRBJ2-1, with 9 positions matching TRBD2. The CDR3 consists of 16 residues. The V gene end was trimmed by 0 bases and the J gene end by 4 bases; junction bases not matched to a gene: 5. Per germline, CDR1 SGHRS and CDR2 YFSETQ. The CDR3 here is CASSLGTLAGYNEQFF. CDR3 nucleotides: TGCGCCAGCAGCTTGGGAACCCTAGCGGGATACAATGAGCAGTTCTTC.

In this sample, this clone turned up a few times. In DNA, the CDR3 is TGTGCCAGCAGCGTTTTTGCAGGATCAGAAGCTTTCTTT. This translates into CASSVFAGSEAFF. The chain employs TRBV9 and TRBJ1-1; D ambiguous. Germline values: CDR1 SGDLS, CDR2 YYNGEE. With 2 bases removed from V and 8 bases from J, the gap between germline ends came to 13 bases. This CDR3 has 13 amino acids.

The J gene is TRBJ2-1, the V gene TRBV6-6; 8 nucleotides agree with TRBD1. Per the germline V gene, CDR1 is MNHNY and CDR2 is SVGAGI (reference sequence). After removal of 6 bases from V and 0 bases from J, the junction contained 4 bases not matched to a gene. The CDR3 is 15 residues long. The CDR3 here is CASSRTGGSYNEQFF. The CDR3 DNA reads as TGTGCCAGCAGCCGCACAGGGGGCTCCTACAATGAGCAGTTCTTC.